Shown below are 23 T cell receptor beta chains from a single sample sequenced in a study of shared clonotypes between healthy human individuals. Measured with immunoSEQ multiplex PCR; TCRdb has only the in-frame clones, and not every one. The table lists about 610,000 clones, more than 95% of them singletons, with 0.057% in the top ten. Sequenced sample: naive CD4+ T cells sorted from blood. Documented subset: CD45RA+ positively selected. The receptors were sampled from a woman aged 25 to 39 in good health.

The J gene is TRBJ2-5, the V gene TRBV6-5, with 8 bases aligning to TRBD2. V lost 7 bases, J lost 1 base, and 8 bases stayed unmatched. The CDR3 length is 15 residues. CDR1 is MNHEY, CDR2 SVGAGI, per germline. This chain's CDR3 is CASTHTSGSQETQYF. In DNA form, the CDR3 reads TGTGCCAGCACCCACACTAGCGGCTCCCAAGAGACCCAGTACTTC.

This clone was counted a single time. J is TRBJ2-5 and V is TRBV28; tentatively, D is TRBD1 (6 bases). The CDR3 spans 14 residues. In germline, CDR1 is MDHEN, CDR2 SYDVKM. V lost 5 bases, J lost 5 bases, and 15 bases lay in between. CDR3 residues: CASSRGHAAETQYF. CDR3 in DNA: TGTGCCAGCAGTCGGGGACACGCTGCGGAGACCCAGTACTTC. The full variable domain, its missing parts supplied by reference TRBV28 and TRBJ2-5, is DVKVTQSSRYLVKRTGEKVFLECVQDMDHENMFWYRQDPGLGLRLIYFSYDVKMKEKGDIPEGYSVSREKKERFSLILESASTNQTSMYLCASSRGHAAETQYFGPGTRLLVL.

This chain connects TRBV6-1 to TRBJ1-2, with 8 bases that match TRBD1. This CDR3 has 14 amino acids. The germline gives CDR1 MNHNS, CDR2 SASEGT. With V trimmed by 6 bases and J by 3 bases, 6 bases remained unmatched. Here the CDR3 reads CASSTDRVHYGYTF. CDR3 bases: TGTGCCAGCAGCACGGACAGGGTCCACTATGGCTACACCTTC.

This sequence joins TRBV5-4 and TRBJ2-2, with 9 nucleotides matching TRBD2. Germline lookup yields CDR1 SGHNT and CDR2 YYREEE (reference sequence). The CDR3 length is 15 residues. J gave up 9 bases and V 4 bases, and 10 bases lay outside the gene matches. CDR3 region: CASSGGGSGSRELFF. For the CDR3, the DNA is TGTGCCAGCAGCGGGGGAGGTAGCGGGAGCCGGGAGCTGTTTTTT.

The V gene is TRBV28, the J gene TRBJ2-1; 7 bases fit TRBD2. The V gene end was trimmed by 8 bases and the J gene end by 0 bases; junction bases not matched to a gene: 4. The germline V gene encodes CDR1 MDHEN and CDR2 SYDVKM. The CDR3 runs 14 residues. The CDR3 spells CASWAGVSYNEQFF. CDR3 sequence (DNA): TGTGCCAGCTGGGCGGGAGTCTCCTACAATGAGCAGTTCTTC.

The V gene is TRBV7-9, the J gene TRBJ2-1; tentatively, D is TRBD2 (5 bases). The CDR3 has 18 amino acids. Germline CDR1 SEHNR, CDR2 FQNEAQ (reference sequence). Trimming removed 5 bases from V and 0 bases from J, with 20 bases in between. CDR3 DNA: TGTGCCAGCAGCGGCTCATTAGCGCTCCGGAGCTCCTACAATGAGCAGTTCTTC. The encoded protein is CASSGSLALRSSYNEQFF.

V and J are TRBV6-6 and TRBJ2-3, with 7 positions matching TRBD1. With V trimmed by 0 bases and J by 6 bases, 6 bases remained unmatched. Germline V gene lookup returns CDR1 MNHNY and CDR2 SVGAGI (reference sequence). The CDR3 covers 15 residues. This CDR3 is CASSYSKTGLDTQYF. The CDR3 DNA is TGTGCCAGCAGTTACTCAAAGACAGGGCTGGATACGCAGTATTTT.

This clone has just one count. The genes are TRBV9 and TRBJ2-1, with no clear D. The CDR3 covers 14 residues. V shed 3 bases and J shed 5 bases, with 12 bases lying between them. The germline V gene has CDR1 SGDLS and CDR2 YYNGEE. CDR3 DNA: TGTGCCAGCAGCGCCTTGACTGGTCACAATGAGCAGTTCTTC. The encoded protein is CASSALTGHNEQFF.

The gene calls are TRBV28 and TRBJ1-5, with TRBD1 matching 8 bases. Per the germline V gene, CDR1 is MDHEN and CDR2 is SYDVKM. There are 16 residues in the CDR3. V lost 1 base and J lost 7; bases outside the gene matches: 9. The CDR3 coding sequence is TGTGCCAGCAGTTTATTGGGACAGGCGGGGAGGCAGCCCCAGCATTTT. Its translation: CASSLLGQAGRQPQHF. The full variable domain, rest sourced from reference TRBV28 and TRBJ1-5, is DVKVTQSSRYLVKRTGEKVFLECVQDMDHENMFWYRQDPGLGLRLIYFSYDVKMKEKGDIPEGYSVSREKKERFSLILESASTNQTSMYLCASSLLGQAGRQPQHFGDGTRLSIL.

This rearrangement joins TRBV5-4 to TRBJ2-3, with 11 bases lining up with TRBD2. This CDR3 region has 19 residues. The junction had 17 bases not matched to a gene; V was cut back by 3 bases and J by 5 bases. The germline CDR1 and CDR2 sequences are SGHNT and YYREEE (reference sequence). The CDR3 DNA reads as TGTGCCAGCAGCTGGGGGGTAGCGGGAGGGCCGAACGTTGGAGATACGCAGTATTTT. Residues: CASSWGVAGGPNVGDTQYF.

The chain combines TRBV7-7 with TRBJ2-7; TRBD2 is a possible D gene (5 bases). The CDR3 extends over 14 amino acids. CDR1 and CDR2 from the germline V gene are SSHAT and FNYEAQ (reference sequence). V was trimmed by 3 bases and J by 4 bases, leaving 13 bases between them. The CDR3 bases are TGTGCCAGCAGCTTCTCCGGGGTGGGGTACGAGCAGTACTTC. Protein product: CASSFSGVGYEQYF.

V and J are TRBV5-1 and TRBJ2-2, with 9 positions matching TRBD1. Trimming removed 0 bases from V and 1 base from J; junction bases left unmatched: 1. This CDR3 region has 16 residues. Germline V gene data show CDR1 as SGHRS and CDR2 as YFSETQ. CDR3: CASSLVGQGNTGELFF. DNA for the CDR3: TGCGCCAGCAGCTTGGTGGGACAGGGGAACACCGGGGAGCTGTTTTTT.

V usage is TRBV9 and J usage is TRBJ2-2, with 8 bases that match TRBD1. CDR1 SGDLS and CDR2 YYNGEE come from the germline V gene. V shed 4 bases and J 5 bases; nucleotides not matched to a gene: 7. This CDR3 region has 15 residues. This CDR3 is CASSPQGVETGELFF. CDR3 in DNA: TGTGCCAGCAGCCCACAGGGGGTTGAAACCGGGGAGCTGTTTTTT.

V is TRBV28 and J is TRBJ1-1; 8 nucleotides agree with TRBD1. CDR1 and CDR2 from the germline V gene are MDHEN and SYDVKM. This CDR3 comprises 12 residues. The V gene end was trimmed by 5 bases and the J gene end by 11 bases; junction bases not matched to a gene: 7. The CDR3 coding sequence is TGTGCCAGCAGTATACCGACAGGGGATGCTTTCTTT. Amino acid sequence: CASSIPTGDAFF.

The V and J genes are TRBV5-1 and TRBJ2-7; D is unresolved. Germline CDR1 is SGHRS and CDR2 is YFSETQ. The V end lost 2 bases, the J end lost 3 bases, and 12 bases lay between the germline ends. CDR3 length equals 14 residues. The CDR3 spells CASSLSSERYEQYF. In DNA form, the CDR3 reads TGCGCCAGCAGCTTAAGTTCGGAGCGCTACGAGCAGTACTTC.

This chain uses TRBV25-1 with TRBJ2-2; D not resolved. The V and J ends lost 3 bases and 5 bases respectively, with 4 bases between them. Germline lookup yields CDR1 MGHDK and CDR2 SYGVNS. The CDR3 contains 12 residues. CDR3 in amino acids: CASSERTGELFF. The CDR3, as DNA: TGTGCCAGCAGTGAGAGGACCGGGGAGCTGTTTTTT. The variable domain in full, completed from reference TRBV25-1 and TRBJ2-2, reads EADIYQTPRYLVIGTGKKITLECSQTMGHDKMYWYQQDPGMELHLIHYSYGVNSTEKGDLSSESTVSRIRTEHFPLTLESARPSHTSQYLCASSERTGELFFGEGSRLTVL.

CDR3 amino acids: CASSLAPSLGYTF. The CDR3 nucleotides read TGTGCCAGCAGTTTGGCTCCTAGCCTCGGCTACACCTTC. The rearrangement joins TRBV28 to TRBJ1-2; D not certain. The CDR3 sequence is 13 residues long. V lost 3 bases to trimming and J lost 8 bases, with 13 bases between them. Germline V gene lookup returns CDR1 MDHEN and CDR2 SYDVKM.

The CDR3 protein is CASSFPGTETQYF. The CDR3, as DNA: TGTGCCAGCAGTTTCCCGGGAACGGAGACCCAGTACTTC. The chain links TRBV28 to TRBJ2-5; possibly TRBD2 for D (5 bases). Germline values: CDR1 MDHEN, CDR2 SYDVKM. V lost 3 bases to trimming and J lost 5 bases, with 10 bases between them. CDR3 size: 13 residues.

This clone is a singleton in its sample. The chain uses TRBV2 and TRBJ2-7; 7 bases align to TRBD1. Germline V lookup: CDR1 SNHLY, CDR2 FYNNEI. The V gene end was trimmed by 6 bases and the J gene end by 5 bases; junction bases not matched to a gene: 10. This CDR3 contains 14 residues. The CDR3 DNA reads as TGTGCCAGCAGGACCCGACAGGGTGGGGACGAGCAGTACTTC. Translation: CASRTRQGGDEQYF.

The chain recombines TRBV7-6 with TRBJ2-5, with 7 bases that match TRBD2. V trimming: 2 bases; J trimming: 5 bases; junction bases outside the gene matches: 8. Per germline, CDR1 SGHVS and CDR2 FNYEAQ. There are 15 residues in the CDR3. The CDR3 loop reads CASSLNLAEGETQYF. CDR3 nucleotide sequence: TGTGCCAGCAGCTTAAATCTAGCGGAGGGGGAGACCCAGTACTTC.

Here the CDR3 reads CASSFLAGGPGLYNEQFF. Here the CDR3 DNA reads TGTGCCAGCAGCTTCCTAGCGGGAGGGCCGGGTCTATACAATGAGCAGTTCTTC. The rearrangement links TRBV5-4 to TRBJ2-1; TRBD2 matches 12 bases. The CDR3 runs 18 residues. Germline loops: CDR1 SGHNT, CDR2 YYREEE (reference sequence). Unmatched junction bases numbered 10, after V lost 2 bases and J lost 4 bases.

Details on this clone: The sample carries other DNA sequences with the same CDR3. The chain carries TRBV6-1 and TRBJ2-5, with D uncertain. CDR1 is MNHNS, CDR2 SASEGT, per germline. CDR3 length: 13 amino acids. Trimming shortened V by 2 bases and J by 9 bases, and 13 bases separated the two germline ends. The CDR3 region has the DNA TGTGCCAGCAGTGAATTGGCGAGTATCCCCCAGTACTTC. Protein: CASSELASIPQYF.

The CDR3 region is CASTRYSGANVLTF. The CDR3 nucleotides are TGTGCCAGCACCAGGTACTCTGGGGCCAACGTCCTGACTTTC. This chain connects TRBV2 to TRBJ2-6; D gene uncertain. The length of the CDR3 is 14 residues. Trimming removed 7 bases from V and 0 bases from J, with 7 bases in between. The germline V gene has CDR1 SNHLY and CDR2 FYNNEI.